This T cell receptor (beta chain) was identified during a study of blood T cell repertoires in COVID-19. The age range of participants was roughly 18 to 90 years, with residence in 20 to 25 US areas. The CDR3 runs to 15 residues. Germline V gene lookup returns CDR1 MNHNY and CDR2 SVGAGI (reference sequence). Trimming took 2 bases from V and 9 from J; bases not matched to a gene: 8. Repertoires were generated with immunoSEQ multiplex PCR, while TCRdb's copy carries only in-frame clones and drops some. This sample has about 200,000 clones, with over 75% found just once. The material sequenced was PBMCs or T cells enriched from blood (not recorded which). The sequence was obtained from a woman aged 40-49 years with acute COVID-19. The V gene is TRBV6-6, the J gene TRBJ2-2, with TRBD1 identical over 8 bases. The chain's CDR3 is CASSYTGQVQRELFF. CDR3 coding DNA: TGTGCCAGCAGTTACACGGGACAGGTACAGCGGGAGCTGTTTTTT.